One sample yielded the 26 T cell receptor beta chains listed below, sequenced in a study of cytomegalovirus exposure and HLA in healthy donors. In the PCR, 60 Vbeta and 13 Jbeta primers were used. Generated by immunoSEQ multiplex PCR, the TCRdb table keeps only in-frame clones and is missing some. The sample has more than 150,000 clones; approximately 80% are singletons. Source material: PBMCs. The source of these receptors is a woman aged 25 to 39 in good health and CMV-seropositive.

The chain joins TRBV7-9 to TRBJ1-2, with TRBD1 matching over 11 bases. Trimming cost V 5 bases and J 7 bases; bases outside gene matches: 12. There are 16 residues in the CDR3. Looked up from germline, CDR1 is SEHNR and CDR2 is FQNEAQ (reference sequence). The CDR3 region is CASSPPPGQGAPGYTF. Here the CDR3 DNA reads TGTGCCAGCAGCCCCCCCCCTGGACAGGGGGCTCCTGGCTACACCTTC.

V usage is TRBV1 and J usage is TRBJ2-1; TRBD2, as called in the table, went unchecked against the DNA. TRBV1 is listed as a pseudogene. This CDR3 is built from 18 residues. The CDR3 nucleotides read TGCACCAGCAGCCAACAACCATCGGCGCTAGACCGCGATAATGAGCAGTTCTTC. Translation gives CTSSQQPSALDRDNEQFF.

This clone has only a few counts. The chain has TRBV4-1 and TRBJ2-3; TRBD2 matches at 9 bases. CDR1 and CDR2 (germline): MGHRA, YSYEKL. CDR3 length: 17 residues. The trim removed 0 bases at V and 2 bases at J, leaving 6 bases unmatched. In nucleotides, the CDR3 is TGCGCCAGCAGCCAAGATATGGAGCGGGGGGACACAGATACGCAGTATTTT. As protein: CASSQDMERGDTDTQYF.

The gene calls are TRBV7-9 and TRBJ2-1, with TRBD2 as a possible D gene (7 bases). Germline CDR1 is SEHNR and CDR2 is FQNEAQ (reference sequence). This CDR3 is built from 15 residues. V lost 0 bases and J 3 bases, leaving 9 bases between the germline ends. CDR3 sequence (DNA): TGTGCCAGCAGCTTAGCGGGGGGGCTCTACAATGAGCAGTTCTTC. This codes for CASSLAGGLYNEQFF.

The rearrangement joins TRBV2 to TRBJ2-2; D possibly corresponds to TRBD1 (6 bases). CDR3 length equals 13 residues. V lost 10 bases, J lost 4 bases, and 13 bases lay in between. Germline V gives CDR1 SNHLY, CDR2 FYNNEI. The chain's CDR3 is CATEPQGTGELFF. CDR3 DNA: TGTGCCACCGAACCACAGGGCACCGGGGAGCTGTTTTTT.

The chain couples TRBV29-1 to TRBJ2-1, with D perhaps TRBD1 (6 bases). CDR1 SQVTM and CDR2 ANQGSEA come from the germline V gene. Trimming pared 8 bases from V and 4 bases from J, leaving 9 bases between. The CDR3 is made up of 11 amino acids. The CDR3 sequence is CSLRGYNEQFF. In nucleotides, the CDR3 is TGCAGCCTGAGGGGGTACAATGAGCAGTTCTTC.

On this clone itself: The germline gene is not matched at one end of the junction; a read error may be the cause. The chain is built from TRBV5-1 and TRBJ1-2; 7 bases map to TRBD1. The germline V gene encodes CDR1 SGHRS and CDR2 YFSETQ. The CDR3 loop spans 14 amino acids. The CDR3 loop is CASSHTQGNYGYPF. In nucleotides, the CDR3 is TGCGCCAGCAGCCACACACAGGGGAACTATGGCTACCCCTTC.

J is TRBJ2-7 and V is TRBV2; D not resolved. V was shortened by 7 bases and J by 3 bases, with 7 bases between the two germline ends. This CDR3 is 11 amino acids long. CDR1 is SNHLY and CDR2 is FYNNEI in the germline V gene. For the CDR3, the DNA is TGTGCCAGCATTTCTCGCTACGAGCAGTACTTC. Translating it yields CASISRYEQYF.

This clone appeared a few times. The chain uses TRBV5-6 and TRBJ1-5; 7 bases are shared with TRBD1. With 2 bases clipped from V and 0 bases from J, the junction kept 14 bases outside the gene matches. The CDR3 totals 19 residues. In germline, CDR1 is SGHDT, CDR2 YYEEEE. As DNA, the CDR3 is TGTGCCAGCAGCTTATATTACGGGACAGAGTACGATAGCAATCAGCCCCAGCATTTT. This translates into CASSLYYGTEYDSNQPQHF.

The chain recombines TRBV6-5 with TRBJ1-2, with D uncertain. Looked up from germline, CDR1 is MNHEY and CDR2 is SVGAGI. The CDR3 is 12 amino acids. V lost 7 bases to trimming and J lost 6 bases, with 12 bases between them. CDR3 in DNA: TGTGCCAGCACCCAATTTAGCGATGGCTACACCTTC. Encoded protein: CASTQFSDGYTF.

V is TRBV5-6 and J is TRBJ2-5, with a tentative D call TRBD2 (5 bases). CDR3 length: 14 amino acids. The germline V and J ends were trimmed by 2 bases and 3 bases, with 11 bases remaining between them. Germline CDR1 is SGHDT and CDR2 is YYEEEE. The CDR3 sequence: CASSFGWGEETQYF. CDR3 coding DNA: TGTGCCAGCAGCTTTGGGTGGGGAGAAGAGACCCAGTACTTC.

The chain is built from TRBV19 and TRBJ2-3, with D perhaps matching TRBD1 (5 bases). The CDR3 totals 13 residues. In germline, CDR1 is LNHDA, CDR2 SQIVND (reference sequence). Trimming shortened V by 3 bases and J by 1 base, and 5 bases separated the two germline ends. The CDR3 DNA reads as TGTGCCAGTAGTATGGGGCGCACAGATACGCAGTATTTT. Translation gives CASSMGRTDTQYF.

In the case of this clone: This specimen includes other DNA sequences encoding the same CDR3. The gene calls are TRBV5-4 and TRBJ2-5; D is undetermined. Germline V gene data show CDR1 as SGHNT and CDR2 as YYREEE (reference sequence). V was pared by 1 base and J by 3 bases, with 4 bases between. The CDR3 spans 12 residues. In nucleotides, the CDR3 is TGTGCCAGCAGCTTGCCCAAAGAGACCCAGTACTTC. Translation: CASSLPKETQYF.

The gene calls are TRBV18 and TRBJ1-5, with 9 bases identical to TRBD1. Germline V gene lookup returns CDR1 KGHSH and CDR2 LQKENI. The V gene end was trimmed by 1 base and the J gene end by 7 bases; junction bases not matched to a gene: 8. CDR3 length: 16 residues. CDR3 DNA sequence: TGTGCCAGCTCACCACGACGGACAGGGGTCTACCAGCCCCAGCATTTT. This translates into CASSPRRTGVYQPQHF.

This clone has just a few counts. The CDR3 here is CASSLANRWPWAFF. The CDR3 DNA follows: TGTGCCAGCAGCTTAGCGAACAGGTGGCCATGGGCTTTCTTT. V gene TRBV7-9 combines with J gene TRBJ1-1; D perhaps matches TRBD1 (5 bases). The CDR3 has 14 residues. The germline CDR1 and CDR2 sequences are SEHNR and FQNEAQ (reference sequence). V was pared by 0 bases and J by 11 bases, with 16 bases between.

The table lists this clone with a count of one. The chain recombines TRBV9 with TRBJ2-1; tentative D call: TRBD2 (6 bases). The CDR3 consists of 13 residues. V lost 4 bases, J lost 10 bases, and 15 bases lay in between. Looked up from germline, CDR1 is SGDLS and CDR2 is YYNGEE. CDR3 nucleotides: TGTGCCAGCAGCCCCGGACTATTCGGCGAGCAGTTCTTC. This gives the protein CASSPGLFGEQFF.

The V and J genes are TRBV5-1 and TRBJ2-3; possibly TRBD2 for D (6 bases). Germline assignment: CDR1 SGHRS and CDR2 YFSETQ. This CDR3 is built from 14 residues. Between the trimmed V and J ends, which lost 4 bases and 2 bases, there was a span of 11 bases. The CDR3 is CASSRRDLTDTQYF. Here the CDR3 DNA reads TGCGCCAGCAGCCGGCGGGACCTCACAGATACGCAGTATTTT.

V is TRBV20-1 and J is TRBJ2-3; the D is unclear. CDR1 and CDR2 from the germline V gene are DFQATT and SNEGSKA (reference sequence). Trimming pared 0 bases from V and 6 bases from J, leaving 4 bases between. The CDR3 is 11 amino acids. Here the CDR3 reads CSARDLDTQYF. The CDR3 DNA reads TGCAGTGCTAGAGATCTGGATACGCAGTATTTT.

J is TRBJ1-5 and V is TRBV5-1; the D is unclear. The CDR3 is 13 amino acids. The V end was cut by 4 bases, the J end by 0 bases, with 5 bases between. The germline V gene encodes CDR1 SGHRS and CDR2 YFSETQ. The CDR3 spells CASSQNSNQPQHF. Here the CDR3 DNA reads TGCGCCAGCAGCCAAAATAGCAATCAGCCCCAGCATTTT.

The V call is TRBV7-2, the J call TRBJ1-5; 7 nucleotides align to TRBD1. The CDR3 is 16 residues long. Germline loops: CDR1 SGHTA, CDR2 FQGNSA. Losses at the gene ends were 3 bases for V and 0 bases for J; bases not matched to a gene: 5. The CDR3 is CASSLDRFYSNQPQHF. Written as DNA, the CDR3 is TGTGCCAGCAGCTTGGACAGGTTCTATAGCAATCAGCCCCAGCATTTT.

The chain links TRBV25-1 to TRBJ1-3; TRBD1 is a possible D gene (6 bases). V shed 3 bases and J shed 3 bases, with 9 bases lying between them. CDR1 and CDR2 from the germline V gene are MGHDK and SYGVNS. The CDR3 has 14 amino acids. The DNA for the CDR3 is TGTGCCAGCAGTGAGGGGGCAGGTGGAAACACCATATATTTT. Residues: CASSEGAGGNTIYF.

In this sample, this clone turned up a few times. The chain has TRBV5-6 and TRBJ2-3; 9 nucleotides agree with TRBD1. V was pared by 3 bases and J by 3 bases, with 5 bases of the junction left unmatched. This CDR3 is built from 15 residues. CDR1 and CDR2 from the germline V gene are SGHDT and YYEEEE. CDR3 protein: CASSSGTGRTDTQYF. The CDR3 bases are TGTGCCAGCAGCTCCGGGACAGGGAGGACAGATACGCAGTATTTT. Using reference TRBV5-6 and TRBJ2-3 for the parts outside the CDR3, the full variable domain is DAGVTQSPTHLIKTRGQQVTLRCSPKSGHDTVSWYQQALGQGPQFIFQYYEEEERQRGNFPDRFSGHQFPNYSSELNVNALLLGDSALYLCASSSGTGRTDTQYFGPGTRLTVL.

This chain uses TRBV5-6 with TRBJ2-3, with D unresolved. Germline CDR1 SGHDT, CDR2 YYEEEE. The CDR3 spans 12 residues. V was pared by 4 bases and J by 3 bases, with 6 bases between. CDR3 residues: CASSASTDTQYF. In DNA, the CDR3 is TGTGCCAGCAGCGCGTCAACAGATACGCAGTATTTT.

This clone was seen a handful of times. This chain uses TRBV7-2 with TRBJ1-1; D gene uncertain. This CDR3 spans 13 amino acids. CDR1 and CDR2 (germline): SGHTA, FQGNSA. The V and J ends lost 1 base and 4 bases respectively, with 7 bases between them. The CDR3: CASSLGLATEAFF. The DNA of the CDR3 is TGTGCCAGCAGCTTAGGTTTGGCCACTGAAGCTTTCTTT. Full variable domain (remainder filled in from reference TRBV7-2 and TRBJ1-1): GAGVSQSPSNKVTEKGKDVELRCDPISGHTALYWYRQSLGQGLEFLIYFQGNSAPDKSGLPSDRFSAERTGGSVSTLTIQRTQQEDSAVYLCASSLGLATEAFFGQGTRLTVV.

This sequence joins TRBV6-5 and TRBJ2-1, with D perhaps TRBD2 (7 bases). CDR3 length: 15 residues. Germline V gene data show CDR1 as MNHEY and CDR2 as SVGAGI. The V end was cut by 0 bases, the J end by 4 bases, with 10 bases between. This CDR3 is CASSYSEGGYNEQFF. CDR3 coding DNA: TGTGCCAGCAGTTACTCGGAGGGGGGGTACAATGAGCAGTTCTTC.

The chain couples TRBV27 to TRBJ1-1; D possibly corresponds to TRBD1 (5 bases). The length of the CDR3 is 12 residues. The ends were cut back, 3 bases at V and 7 bases at J, with 9 bases in the middle. In germline, CDR1 is MNHEY, CDR2 SMNVEV (reference sequence). CDR3 bases: TGTGCCAGCAGTTTTCTCCAGGGTGAAGCTTTCTTT. This gives the protein CASSFLQGEAFF.